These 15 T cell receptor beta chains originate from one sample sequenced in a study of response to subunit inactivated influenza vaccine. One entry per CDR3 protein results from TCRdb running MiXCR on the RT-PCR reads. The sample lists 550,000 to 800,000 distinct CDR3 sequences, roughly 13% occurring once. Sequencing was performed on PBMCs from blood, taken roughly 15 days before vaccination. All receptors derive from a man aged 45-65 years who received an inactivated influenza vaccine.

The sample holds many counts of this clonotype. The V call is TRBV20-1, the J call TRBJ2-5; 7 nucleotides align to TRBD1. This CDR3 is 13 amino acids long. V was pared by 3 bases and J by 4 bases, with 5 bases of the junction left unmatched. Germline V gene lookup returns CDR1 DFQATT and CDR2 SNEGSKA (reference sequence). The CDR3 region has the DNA TGCAGTGCTAGCGACAGGGTCCCAGAGACCCAGTACTTC. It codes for CSASDRVPETQYF.

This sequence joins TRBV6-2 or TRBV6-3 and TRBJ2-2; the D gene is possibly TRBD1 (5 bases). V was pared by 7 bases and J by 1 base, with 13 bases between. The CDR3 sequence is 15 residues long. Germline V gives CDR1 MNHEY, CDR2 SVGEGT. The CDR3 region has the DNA TGTGCCAGCAAGATCCAGGGCCGGAACACCGGGGAGCTGTTTTTT. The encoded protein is CASKIQGRNTGELFF.

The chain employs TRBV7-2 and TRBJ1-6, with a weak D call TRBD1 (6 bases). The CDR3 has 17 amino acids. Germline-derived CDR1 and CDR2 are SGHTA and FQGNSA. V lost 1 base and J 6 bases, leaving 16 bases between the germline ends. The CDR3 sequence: CASSLGYRVLFNSPLHF. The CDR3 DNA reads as TGTGCCAGCAGCTTAGGGTACAGGGTGCTCTTTAATTCACCCCTCCACTTT. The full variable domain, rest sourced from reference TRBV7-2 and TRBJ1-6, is GAGVSQSPSNKVTEKGKDVELRCDPISGHTALYWYRQSLGQGLEFLIYFQGNSAPDKSGLPSDRFSAERTGGSVSTLTIQRTQQEDSAVYLCASSLGYRVLFNSPLHFGNGTRLTVT.

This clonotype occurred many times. This CDR3 is CASRPPTGDEQFF. The CDR3 DNA reads as TGTGCCAGCAGGCCACCGACAGGGGATGAGCAGTTCTTC. The chain joins TRBV6-1 to TRBJ2-1, with 8 positions matching TRBD1. V lost 6 bases and J lost 8; bases outside the gene matches: 6. Germline V CDR1 and CDR2: MNHNS, SASEGT. The CDR3 length is 13 residues.

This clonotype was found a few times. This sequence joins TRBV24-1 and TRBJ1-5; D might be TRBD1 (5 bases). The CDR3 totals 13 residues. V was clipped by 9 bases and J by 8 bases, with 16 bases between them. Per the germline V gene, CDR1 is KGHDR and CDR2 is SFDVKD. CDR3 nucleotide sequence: TGTGCCACCCAGACACACCAAGGGGAGCCCCAGCATTTT. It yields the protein CATQTHQGEPQHF.

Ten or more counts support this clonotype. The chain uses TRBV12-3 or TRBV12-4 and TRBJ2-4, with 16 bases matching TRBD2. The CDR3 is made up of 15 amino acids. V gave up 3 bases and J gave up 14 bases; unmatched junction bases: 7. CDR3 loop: CASSLPGLAGGLKYF. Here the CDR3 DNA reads TGTGCCAGCAGTTTGCCGGGACTAGCGGGAGGGCTGAAGTACTTC.

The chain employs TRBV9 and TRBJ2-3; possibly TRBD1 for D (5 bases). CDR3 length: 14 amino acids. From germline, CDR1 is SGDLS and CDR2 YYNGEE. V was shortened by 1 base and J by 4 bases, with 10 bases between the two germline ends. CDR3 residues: CASSVNRSPDTQYF. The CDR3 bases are TGTGCCAGCAGCGTAAACAGGAGTCCAGATACGCAGTATTTT.

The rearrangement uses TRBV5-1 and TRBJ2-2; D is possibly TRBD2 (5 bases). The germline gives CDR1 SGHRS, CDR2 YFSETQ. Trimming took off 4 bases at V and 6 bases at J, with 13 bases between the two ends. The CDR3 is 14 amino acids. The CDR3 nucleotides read TGCGCCAGCAGCCCGACCCCGGGGTCCGGGGAGCTGTTTTTT. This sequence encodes CASSPTPGSGELFF.

The CDR3 sequence: CATDERTGAGGLREQFF. CDR3 nucleotides: TGTGCCACCGACGAGCGCACCGGAGCGGGAGGGCTCAGGGAGCAGTTCTTC. The chain uses TRBV15 and TRBJ2-1; 10 bases line up with TRBD2. The CDR3 extends over 17 amino acids. The ends lost 8 bases at V and 10 bases at J; junction bases unmatched: 20. In germline, CDR1 is LNHNV, CDR2 YYDKDF (reference sequence).

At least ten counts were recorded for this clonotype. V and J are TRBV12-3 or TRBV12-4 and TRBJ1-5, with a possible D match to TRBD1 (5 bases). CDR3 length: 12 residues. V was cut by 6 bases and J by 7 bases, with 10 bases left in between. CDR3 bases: TGTGCCAGCAGATCGACAGTCCAGCCCCAGCATTTT. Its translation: CASRSTVQPQHF.

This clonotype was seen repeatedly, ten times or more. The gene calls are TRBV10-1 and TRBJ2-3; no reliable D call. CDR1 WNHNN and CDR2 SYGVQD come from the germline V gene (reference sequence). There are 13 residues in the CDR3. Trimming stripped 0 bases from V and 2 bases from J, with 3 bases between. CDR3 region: CASSESYTDTQYF. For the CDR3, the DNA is TGCGCCAGCAGTGAGTCGTACACAGATACGCAGTATTTT.

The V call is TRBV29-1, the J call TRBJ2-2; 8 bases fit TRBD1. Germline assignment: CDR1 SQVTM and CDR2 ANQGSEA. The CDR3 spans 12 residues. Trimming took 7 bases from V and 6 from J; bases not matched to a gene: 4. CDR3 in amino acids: CSADRDAGELFF. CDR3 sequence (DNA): TGCAGCGCGGACAGGGACGCCGGGGAGCTGTTTTTT.

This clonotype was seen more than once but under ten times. The CDR3 loop is CASSFQGAGQTEAFF. As DNA, the CDR3 is TGCGCCAGCAGCTTCCAGGGGGCAGGGCAGACTGAAGCTTTCTTT. The V call is TRBV5-1, the J call TRBJ1-1; TRBD1 matches 8 bases. The CDR3 runs to 15 residues. The V segment lost 2 bases and the J segment 5 bases; nucleotides outside the gene matches: 8. Germline CDR1 and CDR2: SGHRS and YFSETQ.

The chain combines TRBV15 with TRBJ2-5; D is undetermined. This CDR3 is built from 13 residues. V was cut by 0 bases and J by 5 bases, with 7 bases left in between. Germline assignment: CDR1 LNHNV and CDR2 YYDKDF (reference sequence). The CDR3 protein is CATSRDPMETQYF. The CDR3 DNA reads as TGTGCCACCAGCAGAGACCCGATGGAGACCCAGTACTTC.

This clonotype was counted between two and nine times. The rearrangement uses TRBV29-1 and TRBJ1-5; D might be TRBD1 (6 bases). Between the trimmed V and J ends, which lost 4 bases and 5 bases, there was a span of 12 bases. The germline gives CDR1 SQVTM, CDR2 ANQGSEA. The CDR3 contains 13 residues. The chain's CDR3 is CSVGGGGDQPQHF. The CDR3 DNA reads TGCAGCGTTGGGGGAGGGGGAGATCAGCCCCAGCATTTT.